These 9 T cell receptor beta chains share one sample of origin, sequenced in a study of blood T cell repertoires in COVID-19. Clones were read by immunoSEQ multiplex PCR, and TCRdb kept only the in-frame ones, dropping some. Of almost 400,000 clones detected, just under 90% appear once; the ten largest clones hold 1.7%. Sequenced material: PBMCs or T cells enriched from blood (not recorded which). Receptor source: a woman in her thirties who had recovered from COVID-19.

CDR3 sequence reads: CASSNLQPQHF. DNA of the CDR3: TGTGCCAGCAGTAATCTTCAGCCCCAGCATTTT. V and J are TRBV12-3 or TRBV12-4 and TRBJ1-5; D is undetermined. The CDR3 loop spans 11 amino acids. Trimming took 5 bases from V and 6 from J, leaving 5 bases between them.

This sequence joins TRBV7-3 and TRBJ1-1; D remains unclear. Germline assignment: CDR1 SGHTA and CDR2 FQGTGA. CDR3 size: 13 residues. The ends were cut back, 5 bases at V and 13 bases at J, with 20 bases in the middle. In nucleotides, the CDR3 is TGTGCCAGCAGCACTGGCCCGGGGAAGATAGTTTTCTTT. Translation: CASSTGPGKIVFF.

CDR3 bases: TGTGCCAGCGGGGTAGCGGGAGGCCGGAACAATGAGCAGTTCTTC. This gives the protein CASGVAGGRNNEQFF. The chain couples TRBV9 to TRBJ2-1; TRBD2 matches 10 bases. V shed 7 bases, J shed 5 bases, and the junction held 9 bases outside the gene matches. CDR1 and CDR2 (germline): SGDLS, YYNGEE. The CDR3 is 15 amino acids. The variable domain in full, completed from reference TRBV9 and TRBJ2-1, reads DSGVTQTPKHLITATGQRVTLRCSPRSGDLSVYWYQQSLDQGLQFLIQYYNGEERAKGNILERFSAQQFPDLHSELNLSSLELGDSALYFCASGVAGGRNNEQFFGPGTRLTVL.

This clone was seen only once. This chain joins TRBV20-1 and TRBJ2-3, with 10 positions matching TRBD1. Germline CDR1 and CDR2: DFQATT and SNEGSKA (reference sequence). Trimming took 3 bases from V and 1 from J; bases not matched to a gene: 4. This CDR3 region has 15 residues. This CDR3 reads CSASAGTGGTDTQYF. The CDR3 DNA reads as TGCAGTGCTAGTGCCGGGACAGGGGGCACAGATACGCAGTATTTT.

The chain joins TRBV4-2 to TRBJ2-3, with D hard to call. Germline V gives CDR1 LGHNA, CDR2 YNFKEQ. CDR3 size: 14 residues. V shed 0 bases and J shed 8 bases, with 12 bases lying between them. As DNA, the CDR3 is TGTGCCAGCAGCCAAGAGGCTAGGATCGGTACGCAGTATTTT. Its translation is CASSQEARIGTQYF.

The chain joins TRBV7-8 to TRBJ1-1; D is possibly TRBD1 (6 bases). CDR1 and CDR2 from the germline V gene are SGHVS and FQNEAQ. Trimming cost V 5 bases and J 4 bases, with 14 bases left between them. This CDR3 is 14 amino acids long. As DNA, the CDR3 is TGTGCCAGCAGCCCAAATACAGGGTCCACTGAAGCTTTCTTT. This gives the protein CASSPNTGSTEAFF.

Concerning this clone: The sample carries other DNA sequences with the same CDR3. The chain carries TRBV18 and TRBJ2-2, with 10 bases aligning to TRBD1. J gave up 2 bases and V 3 bases, and 3 bases lay outside the gene matches. Germline CDR1 and CDR2: KGHSH and LQKENI. This CDR3 region has 16 residues. Here the CDR3 reads CASSPRTGGNTGELFF. The CDR3 bases are TGTGCCAGCTCACCCAGGACAGGGGGTAACACCGGGGAGCTGTTTTTT. Combining the CDR3 with reference TRBV18 and TRBJ2-2 gives the whole variable domain NAGVMQNPRHLVRRRGQEARLRCSPMKGHSHVYWYRQLPEEGLKFMVYLQKENIIDESGMPKERFSAEFPKEGPSILRIQQVVRGDSAAYFCASSPRTGGNTGELFFGEGSRLTVL.

The chain recombines TRBV28 with TRBJ1-1; perhaps TRBD1 as D (5 bases). The CDR3 runs to 18 residues. Germline V gene data show CDR1 as MDHEN and CDR2 as SYDVKM. V lost 1 base and J 0 bases, leaving 18 bases between the germline ends. The CDR3 is CASSLSVGLGVMNTEAFF. The CDR3, as DNA: TGTGCCAGCAGTTTATCGGTCGGTTTAGGGGTTATGAACACTGAAGCTTTCTTT.

This chain connects TRBV5-1 to TRBJ1-1, with D possibly being TRBD1 (5 bases). In germline, CDR1 is SGHRS, CDR2 YFSETQ. This CDR3 comprises 15 residues. The V gene lost 2 bases and the J gene lost 2 bases, with 13 bases spanning the gap. The CDR3 DNA reads TGCGCCAGCAGCTTTCTAGACAGATTCAACACTGAAGCTTTCTTT. It encodes CASSFLDRFNTEAFF.